This passage covers 8 T cell receptor beta chains from one sample sequenced in a study of blood T cell repertoires in COVID-19. Sequencing used immunoSEQ multiplex PCR; TCRdb keeps in-frame clones, though not all of them. Seen here are 200,000 to 250,000 clones, 75% to 85% observed once, and the top ten hold nearly 7.5%. Material: PBMCs or T cells enriched from blood (not recorded which). These receptors were taken from a middle-aged woman with acute COVID-19.

The V call is TRBV6-1, the J call TRBJ2-3; 12 bases align to TRBD1. After removal of 4 bases from V and 6 bases from J, the junction contained 8 bases not matched to a gene. Germline lookup yields CDR1 MNHNS and CDR2 SASEGT. This CDR3 has 16 amino acids. The CDR3 DNA sequence: TGTGCCAGCAGTGCCCGGGACAGGGGGCATCTGGATACGCAGTATTTT. Amino acids: CASSARDRGHLDTQYF.

The V and J genes are TRBV27 and TRBJ2-1; TRBD2 aligns across 8 bases. CDR1 is MNHEY, CDR2 SMNVEV, per germline (reference sequence). The CDR3 loop spans 16 amino acids. J gave up 4 bases and V 0 bases, and 5 bases lay outside the gene matches. The CDR3 coding sequence is TGTGCCAGCAGTTTATCTAGCGGGGATATTTACAATGAGCAGTTCTTC. This sequence encodes CASSLSSGDIYNEQFF.

This clone was counted a few times. Possible read error: a much larger clone is one base away. The chain has TRBV11-2 and TRBJ1-3; D gene uncertain. Trimming left V 5 bases short and J 0 bases short, with 8 bases between. The CDR3 is 14 residues long. Per germline, CDR1 SGHAT and CDR2 FQNNGV. CDR3 sequence: CASSPGSSGNTIYF. In nucleotides, the CDR3 is TGTGCCAGCAGCCCCGGGAGCTCTGGAAACACCATATATTTT.

This rearrangement joins TRBV2 to TRBJ1-1; 10 bases are shared with TRBD1. In germline, CDR1 is SNHLY, CDR2 FYNNEI. V dropped 6 bases and J dropped 1; count of bases not matched to a gene: 5. CDR3 length equals 15 residues. CDR3 DNA sequence: TGTGCCAGCAGGCAGGACAGGGGGTCGAACACTGAAGCTTTCTTT. Translation: CASRQDRGSNTEAFF.

Written as DNA, the CDR3 is TGTGCCTGGGGAACGGGACTAGCGGTTCAAGAGACCCAGTACTTC. It translates to CAWGTGLAVQETQYF. The V gene is TRBV30, the J gene TRBJ2-5; TRBD2 matches 11 bases. Trimming removed 5 bases from V and 2 bases from J; junction bases left unmatched: 7. Per the germline V gene, CDR1 is GTSNPN and CDR2 is SVGIG (reference sequence). CDR3 length: 15 residues. The whole variable domain, remainder taken from reference TRBV30 and TRBJ2-5, is SQTIHQWPATLVQPVGSPLSLECTVEGTSNPNLYWYRQAAGRGLQLLFYSVGIGQISSEVPQNLSASRPQDRQFILSSKKLLLSDSGFYLCAWGTGLAVQETQYFGPGTRLLVL.

V and J are TRBV28 and TRBJ1-2; possible D gene TRBD1, 6 bases. This CDR3 is built from 14 residues. Trimming pared 3 bases from V and 5 bases from J, leaving 13 bases between. The germline CDR1 and CDR2 sequences are MDHEN and SYDVKM. Here the CDR3 reads CASSFEGRGYGYTF. The CDR3 DNA is TGTGCCAGCAGTTTTGAAGGCAGGGGTTATGGCTACACCTTC.

The chain is built from TRBV6-6 and TRBJ2-5; TRBD1 agrees at 7 bases. CDR1 is MNHNY and CDR2 is SVGAGI in the germline V gene (reference sequence). J gave up 4 bases and V 5 bases, and 7 bases lay outside the gene matches. This CDR3 is 14 amino acids long. As DNA, the CDR3 is TGTGCCAGCAGTACGACAGGGAACGGAGAGACCCAGTACTTC. This codes for CASSTTGNGETQYF.

Remarks on this clone: One end of the junction fails to match germline, which may point to a read error. The gene calls are TRBV15 and TRBJ2-1; D remains ambiguous. CDR3 length: 11 residues. The germline gives CDR1 LNHNV, CDR2 YYDKDF (reference sequence). The CDR3 DNA reads TGTGCCACCAGCAGCTACGATGAGCAGTTCTTC. Its protein is CATSSYDEQFF.